This T cell receptor (beta chain) was profiled in a study of regulatory T cells in long-lasting Graves disease listed by TCRdb under 2021. The study in broad terms: To count as having persistent Graves' disease, a patient had to have received antithyroid drug treatment for over 5 years with TSH receptor autoantibodies remaining persistently positive. This study used TCR sequencing and RNA sequencing of peripheral blood to compare persistent Graves' disease patients against newly diagnosed Graves' disease patients. The study was conducted in China and was registered as a clinical trial. A total of 33 samples underwent TCR sequencing, from 13 patients with persistent Graves' disease and 20 or so patients with newly diagnosed Graves' disease. Antithyroid drugs had been taken for approximately 10 years on average by persistent Graves' disease patients in the clinical cohort. The investigation overall reported the following: Peripheral blood alone was examined, since thyroid tissue, which constituted the primary lesion, could not be accessed. As a limitation, the authors acknowledged that the small sample size may reduce accuracy. Sequencing and analysis were limited to the TCR beta chain. More public clonotypes were shared among persistent patients (2,741) than among newly diagnosed patients (966). Persistent Graves' disease patients showed lower TCR Shannon entropy and fewer highly expanded clones than newly diagnosed patients, suggesting clonal expansion. TRBV28, TRBJ1-2 and TRBJ2-5 were preferentially used in persistent disease, while TRBV20-1 and TRBJ2-1 were favored in newly diagnosed disease.

Interpreted using the paper, the time point label stands for: persistent/refractory GD, antithyroid drugs over 5 years with positive TRAb. For both TCR sequencing and RNA sequencing, RNA was extracted from PBMCs using TRIzol. Graves' disease was diagnosed according to American Thyroid Association guidelines. Patients were recruited from an endocrinology department in Xi'an, China. Each patient gave about 10 milliliters of peripheral blood, collected in an EDTA anticoagulant tube. Ficoll Paque Plus density gradient separation was used to isolate PBMCs, and no additional T cell sorting was done. An Agilent 2100 Bioanalyzer and agarose gel were used to check RNA quality, while a NanoDrop 2000 measured RNA concentration. The library came from multiplex PCR. Instrument on record: Illumina HiSeq 4000. TCR beta libraries were built with iRepertoire HTBI primers and Arm-PCR amplification of CDR3 regions. Before sequencing, the PCR products underwent gel purification. The original methods were these. Across samples, around 62 TRBV and 15 or so TRBJ segments were identified and used for gene usage analysis of CDR3 amino acid clonotypes. Filtered high-quality paired reads were merged into contigs using COPE and FqMerger. BLAST was used to align contigs to IMGT TRBV, TRBD and TRBJ reference genes, and CDR3 was defined according to IMGT. Any clonotype with a frequency above 0.1% was classified as a highly expanded clone. Repertoire diversity was measured by Shannon entropy, and V-J evenness by the Gini coefficient. Public clonotypes were defined as clonotypes shared by more than one individual. Clones were called with MiXCR by TCRdb after fastp trimmed the public reads at Q25, and only in-frame beta chains were retained. Under each unique CDR3 protein, matching rows form one entry showing the most common genes and DNA. The V and J calls and clone size come from TCRdb's table, not from the authors' own analysis. Recorded for this sample are 350,000 to 450,000 distinct CDR3 sequences; 20% to 25% of them occurred a single time. About 20% of the sample goes to the ten largest clones.

The germline V gene (reference sequence) yields DFQATT for CDR1 and SNEGSKA for CDR2. V lost 6 bases and J lost 7 bases, and the count of bases not matched to a germline gene is 7. The CDR3 spans 14 residues, from the cysteine through the phenylalanine. Only the CDR3 DNA stays, 42 bases, in frame from base 1. As for this clonotype: Its antigen specificity is not known. Within one base of it there is no much larger clone, and no base qualities were kept.

The TCR comes from a female donor with Graves disease. This receptor chain uses TRBV20-1 and TRBJ1-6; 9 junctional bases match TRBD1. This specimen was peripheral blood mononuclear cells (PBMCs), taken when the disease was refractory, from a patient treated with antithyroid drugs. The CDR3 here reads CSAYEGTGNSPLHF. The sequenced DNA is TGCAGTGCCTACGAAGGGACAGGGAATTCACCCCTCCACTTT.